Ten or more counts support the clone carrying this TCR beta chain. Antigen specificity is unknown. Germline V gives CDR1 DFQATT, CDR2 SNEGSKA (reference sequence). The CDR3 runs to 14 residues. V gave up 4 bases and J gave up 3 bases; unmatched junction bases: 5. The entry originates in a study of T-cell reconstitution after alpha-beta-depleted transplantation in children. Findings and caveats of the study: About two months after transplant, alpha-beta T cells reportedly came from several hundred expanded graft clones.

The TCRbeta library incorporated unique molecular identifiers. TCRdb ran MiXCR on the PCR reads and lists one entry per CDR3 protein. Here the sample spans approximately 490,000 distinct CDR3 sequences, approximately 10% being singletons. The V call is TRBV20-1, the J call TRBJ2-1; 8 bases are a match to TRBD2. This clonotype originated in a child younger than 10 with inherited bone marrow failure, due to receive a stem cell transplant. The sequenced sample was PBMCs, obtained before TCRalphabeta/CD19-depleted stem cell transplant. The CDR3 region is CSATLAARYNEQFF. The CDR3, as DNA: TGCAGTGCTACACTAGCGGCACGCTACAATGAGCAGTTCTTC.